These 26 T cell receptor beta chains were sequenced from one sample in a study of cytomegalovirus exposure and HLA in healthy donors. Primers included in the PCR were 60 Vbeta and 13 Jbeta primers. Libraries were prepared by immunoSEQ multiplex PCR; TCRdb keeps only in-frame clonotypes and omits some of them. The sample lists roughly 84,000 clones, around 78% occurring once. Input material: PBMCs. Receptors originate from a male donor in good health and CMV-seropositive.

This clone was picked up a small number of times. The rearrangement links TRBV4-3 to TRBJ2-3; 16 bases are shared with TRBD2. Germline V gene lookup returns CDR1 LGHNA and CDR2 YSLEER. The CDR3 covers 17 residues. V lost 4 bases and J lost 5; bases outside the gene matches: 6. The CDR3 sequence is CASSRGTSGGAGDTQYF. The CDR3 nucleotides read TGCGCCAGCAGCCGCGGGACTAGCGGGGGGGCCGGAGATACGCAGTATTTT.

The gene calls are TRBV9 and TRBJ2-2; a weak D match, TRBD1 (5 bases). The ends were cut back, 4 bases at V and 6 bases at J, with 13 bases in the middle. The CDR3 spans 14 residues. The germline V gene encodes CDR1 SGDLS and CDR2 YYNGEE. Written as DNA, the CDR3 is TGTGCCAGCAGCCCAAGGGGCGAACCCGGGGAGCTGTTTTTT. Protein product: CASSPRGEPGELFF.

The chain links TRBV4-2 to TRBJ2-3; 7 bases align to TRBD1. V was clipped by 3 bases and J by 4 bases; unmatched bases: 25. The germline gives CDR1 LGHNA, CDR2 YNFKEQ. The length of the CDR3 is 21 residues. CDR3 in DNA: TGTGCCAGCAGCCAGACAAGGGGGCCTTTGGAGGAATTGCTAACTGCAGATACGCAGTATTTT. The encoded protein is CASSQTRGPLEELLTADTQYF.

This chain links TRBV7-9 with TRBJ2-5, with D tentatively TRBD1 (5 bases). The J call is in doubt because the DNA end fits TRBJ2-7 better. CDR3 length: 13 residues. Germline V gives CDR1 SEHNR, CDR2 FQNEAQ (reference sequence). This chain's CDR3 is CASSLLRQYEQYF. For the CDR3, the DNA is TGTGCCAGCAGCTTACTAAGACAGTACGAGCAGTACTTC.

The V gene is TRBV28, the J gene TRBJ1-2, with a weak D call TRBD1 (5 bases). The V end was cut by 1 base, the J end by 7 bases, with 13 bases between. This CDR3 is built from 14 residues. Germline V gene lookup returns CDR1 MDHEN and CDR2 SYDVKM. CDR3 sequence reads: CASSLFSGIGGYTF. The CDR3 DNA reads TGTGCCAGCAGTTTATTTTCAGGGATAGGTGGCTACACCTTC.

This chain links TRBV4-1 with TRBJ1-5, with 9 nucleotides matching TRBD1. The CDR3 sequence is 17 residues long. The ends lost 1 base at V and 9 bases at J; junction bases unmatched: 13. Germline-derived CDR1 and CDR2 are MGHRA and YSYEKL. The CDR3 bases are TGCGCCAGCAGCCAAGGGGCCTTAGGGGACAGGGAATCGCCCCAGCATTTT. Encoded protein: CASSQGALGDRESPQHF.

The rearrangement uses TRBV28 and TRBJ1-2, with D possibly TRBD1 on 6 matching bases. Trimming left V 2 bases short and J 3 bases short, with 13 bases between. Germline V gene sequence: CDR1 MDHEN, CDR2 SYDVKM. The CDR3 spans 15 residues. CDR3 coding DNA: TGTGCCAGCAGTTTAGGCCGAGGACAGTACTATGGCTACACCTTC. It is translated as CASSLGRGQYYGYTF.

This sequence joins TRBV5-4 and TRBJ2-5, with TRBD1 as a possible D gene (6 bases). The CDR3 has 15 amino acids. Germline V gives CDR1 SGHNT, CDR2 YYREEE (reference sequence). The ends were cut back, 4 bases at V and 1 base at J, with 14 bases in the middle. The CDR3 region has the DNA TGTGCCAGCAGCCGCCCGTTGGACAGCCAAGAGACCCAGTACTTC. This encodes CASSRPLDSQETQYF. The variable domain in full, with the rest retrieved from reference TRBV5-4 and TRBJ2-5, is ETGVTQSPTHLIKTRGQQVTLRCSSQSGHNTVSWYQQALGQGPQFIFQYYREEENGRGNFPPRFSGLQFPNYSSELNVNALELDDSALYLCASSRPLDSQETQYFGPGTRLLVL.

The chain employs TRBV27 and TRBJ2-7; 9 nucleotides align to TRBD1. V lost 6 bases to trimming and J lost 2 bases; unmatched junction nucleotides: 20. This CDR3 has 19 residues. The V gene's germline CDR1 is MNHEY and CDR2 SMNVEV (reference sequence). The chain's CDR3 is CASSLSGTGQRTLPYEQYF. In nucleotides, the CDR3 is TGTGCCAGCAGCCTCTCCGGGACAGGGCAAAGAACTCTACCCTACGAGCAGTACTTC.

V and J are TRBV29-1 and TRBJ2-7, with 7 bases matching TRBD1. Germline V gives CDR1 SQVTM, CDR2 ANQGSEA. The CDR3 consists of 12 residues. With 5 bases clipped from V and 3 bases from J, the junction kept 4 bases outside the gene matches. The CDR3 loop is CSVSGQLYEQYF. The CDR3, as DNA: TGCAGCGTTTCGGGACAGCTCTACGAGCAGTACTTC.

In its sample, this clone was seen once. The chain links TRBV19 to TRBJ2-3; 11 positions match TRBD2. CDR1 is LNHDA, CDR2 SQIVND, per germline (reference sequence). The CDR3 runs 17 residues. J lost 2 bases, V lost 4 bases, and 8 bases had no gene match. The chain's CDR3 is CASSKTGTSGLTDTQYF. CDR3 nucleotide sequence: TGTGCCAGTAGTAAAACCGGGACTAGCGGACTCACAGATACGCAGTATTTT.

The chain joins TRBV5-1 to TRBJ1-3; 7 bases fit TRBD1. The junction had 0 bases not matched to a gene; V was cut back by 1 base and J by 2 bases. CDR1 and CDR2 from the germline V gene are SGHRS and YFSETQ. The CDR3 extends over 14 amino acids. The CDR3 DNA sequence: TGCGCCAGCAGCTTGCAGGGGGCTGGAAACACCATATATTTT. Amino acid sequence: CASSLQGAGNTIYF.

CDR3 amino acids: CASSRDRGNIQYF. CDR3 in DNA: TGCGCCAGCAGCCGGGACAGGGGAAACATTCAGTACTTC. This chain uses TRBV5-1 with TRBJ2-4; 10 bases agree with TRBD1. The junction had 1 base not matched to a gene; V was cut back by 4 bases and J by 6 bases. The CDR3 is 13 residues long. The germline gives CDR1 SGHRS, CDR2 YFSETQ. Variable domain in full (rest from reference TRBV5-1 and TRBJ2-4): KAGVTQTPRYLIKTRGQQVTLSCSPISGHRSVSWYQQTPGQGLQFLFEYFSETQRNKGNFPGRFSGRQFSNSRSEMNVSTLELGDSALYLCASSRDRGNIQYFGAGTRLSVL.

This clone showed up just once. The genes are TRBV5-1 and TRBJ1-2; 7 nucleotides line up with TRBD1. This CDR3 comprises 16 residues. V lost 5 bases and J lost 5; bases outside the gene matches: 15. Germline V gene sequence: CDR1 SGHRS, CDR2 YFSETQ. The CDR3 reads CASSSLKSDRAYGYTF. CDR3 nucleotides: TGCGCCAGCAGTTCCTTGAAATCCGACAGGGCGTATGGCTACACCTTC.

This chain uses TRBV18 with TRBJ2-7, with 8 bases fitting TRBD1. Germline V gene data show CDR1 as KGHSH and CDR2 as LQKENI. This CDR3 comprises 13 residues. V lost 5 bases and J lost 3; bases outside the gene matches: 3. The CDR3 DNA is TGTGCCAGCTCAGCCAGGGGGCTCTACGAGCAGTACTTC. It encodes CASSARGLYEQYF.

V is TRBV25-1 and J is TRBJ2-5; a weak D match, TRBD1 (5 bases). CDR1 is MGHDK and CDR2 is SYGVNS in the germline V gene. This CDR3 comprises 13 residues. V shed 6 bases and J shed 4 bases, with 12 bases lying between them. CDR3 protein: CASSRADGETQYF. The CDR3 DNA sequence: TGTGCCAGCAGCAGGGCTGACGGAGAGACCCAGTACTTC.

The rearrangement links TRBV10-3 to TRBJ2-1; 9 nucleotides align to TRBD2. Trimming at V came to 4 bases and at J to 5 bases, leaving 6 bases not matched to a gene. CDR1 and CDR2 from the germline V gene are ENHRY and SYGVKD. This CDR3 region has 15 residues. The CDR3: CAISVASGTNNEQFF. Here the CDR3 DNA reads TGTGCCATCAGTGTGGCTAGCGGGACGAACAATGAGCAGTTCTTC.

The chain couples TRBV14 to TRBJ2-1; no definite D call. V was shortened by 0 bases and J by 7 bases, with 16 bases between the two germline ends. Looked up from germline, CDR1 is SGHDN and CDR2 is FVKESK. The CDR3 covers 16 residues. The CDR3 DNA follows: TGTGCCAGCAGCCAAGATCGAGTATGGCTAGTTAATGAGCAGTTCTTC. As protein: CASSQDRVWLVNEQFF.

This clone was seen just once. The chain joins TRBV7-8 to TRBJ2-7; 8 bases fit TRBD1. The V gene end was trimmed by 1 base and the J gene end by 3 bases; junction bases not matched to a gene: 11. The CDR3 consists of 17 residues. CDR1 SGHVS and CDR2 FQNEAQ come from the germline V gene. The CDR3: CASSLVSRGLLGYEQYF. In DNA form, the CDR3 reads TGTGCCAGCAGCTTAGTTAGCAGGGGGCTCCTCGGCTACGAGCAGTACTTC.

V and J are TRBV10-2 and TRBJ2-2, with a possible D match to TRBD1 (6 bases). Germline assignment: CDR1 WSHSY and CDR2 SAAADI. The length of the CDR3 is 15 residues. The ends were cut back, 4 bases at V and 0 bases at J, with 9 bases in the middle. CDR3 coding DNA: TGCGCCAGCAGTGGGGACAACGCGAACACCGGGGAGCTGTTTTTT. Amino acid sequence: CASSGDNANTGELFF.

The gene calls are TRBV4-2 and TRBJ1-5; D is perhaps TRBD1 (5 bases). Trimming took off 1 base at V and 5 bases at J, with 12 bases between the two ends. The CDR3 covers 15 residues. Germline CDR1 LGHNA, CDR2 YNFKEQ. This chain's CDR3 is CASSQGGVNYQPQHF. CDR3 DNA: TGTGCCAGCAGCCAAGGGGGGGTTAACTATCAGCCCCAGCATTTT.

CDR3 bases: TGTGCCAGCAGTTACGGGACTAGCGGCGCAGATACGCAGTATTTT. Translating gives CASSYGTSGADTQYF. This rearrangement joins TRBV6-6 to TRBJ2-3; 11 positions match TRBD2. From germline, CDR1 is MNHNY and CDR2 SVGAGI (reference sequence). CDR3 length: 15 amino acids. V was clipped by 2 bases and J by 4 bases; unmatched bases: 2.

The CDR3 DNA reads as TGCGCCAGCAGCTTGACCGAGCAGTACTTC. Amino acids: CASSLTEQYF. The chain is built from TRBV5-1 and TRBJ2-5, with unresolved D. The J call may be in error: the DNA end matches TRBJ2-7 better. The CDR3 sequence is 10 residues long. Germline values: CDR1 SGHRS, CDR2 YFSETQ.

V gene TRBV29-1 combines with J gene TRBJ1-4; the D gene is possibly TRBD1 (5 bases). The germline gives CDR1 SQVTM, CDR2 ANQGSEA. The CDR3 extends over 13 amino acids. The ends were cut back, 4 bases at V and 7 bases at J, with 13 bases in the middle. This CDR3 reads CSVAGSQGEKLFF. The CDR3 coding sequence is TGCAGCGTTGCTGGGTCCCAGGGTGAAAAACTGTTTTTT.

The rearrangement joins TRBV15 to TRBJ2-4; D unclear. V was shortened by 0 bases and J by 11 bases, with 14 bases between the two germline ends. The CDR3 length is 14 residues. Germline CDR1 reads LNHNV; CDR2 reads YYDKDF (reference sequence). CDR3 region: CATSRDGNDFLQYF. The CDR3 coding sequence is TGTGCCACCAGCAGAGATGGCAATGACTTCCTTCAGTACTTC.

This rearrangement joins TRBV5-1 to TRBJ2-2; a possible D gene is TRBD2 (5 bases). Looked up from germline, CDR1 is SGHRS and CDR2 is YFSETQ. CDR3 length: 15 residues. V was trimmed by 4 bases and J by 5 bases, leaving 15 bases between them. CDR3 bases: TGCGCCAGCAGCCGAACAACGACGGGGACCGGGGAGCTGTTTTTT. This codes for CASSRTTTGTGELFF.